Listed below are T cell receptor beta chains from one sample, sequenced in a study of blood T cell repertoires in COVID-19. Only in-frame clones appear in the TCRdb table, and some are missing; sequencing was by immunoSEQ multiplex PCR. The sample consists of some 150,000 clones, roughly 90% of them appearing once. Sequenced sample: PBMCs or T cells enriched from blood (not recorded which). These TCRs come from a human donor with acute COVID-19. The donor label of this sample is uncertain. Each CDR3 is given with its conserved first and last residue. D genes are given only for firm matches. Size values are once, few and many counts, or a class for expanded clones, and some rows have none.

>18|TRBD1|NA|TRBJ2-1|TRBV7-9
TGTGCCAGCAGCGGGGGTGGGTCAGGGGGCAGCTCCTACAATGAGCAGTTCTTC
CASSGGGSGGSSYNEQFF
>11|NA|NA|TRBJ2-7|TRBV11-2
TGTGCCAGCCAGGGTTCCTACGAGCAGTACTTC
CASQGSYEQYF
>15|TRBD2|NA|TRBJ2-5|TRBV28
TGTGCCAGCGGGAGGGGACTACCCGATTCGGAGACCCAGTACTTC
CASGRGLPDSETQYF
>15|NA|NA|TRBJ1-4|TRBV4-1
TGCGCCAGCAGCCAAGGACCGGACAAGAGTGAAAAACTGTTTTTT
CASSQGPDKSEKLFF
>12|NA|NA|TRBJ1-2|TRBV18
TGTGCCAGCTCACCCGGGGGAGATGGCTACACCTTC
CASSPGGDGYTF
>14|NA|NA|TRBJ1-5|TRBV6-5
TGTGCCAGCAGTTACGGGAGGGGCAATCAGCCCCAGCATTTT
CASSYGRGNQPQHF
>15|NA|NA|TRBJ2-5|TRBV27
TGTGCCAGCAGTCCGCCGGGGATAATCCAAGAGACCCAGTACTTC
CASSPPGIIQETQYF
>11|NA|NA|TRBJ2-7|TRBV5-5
TGTGCCAGCAGCCCCGCGTACGAGCAGTACTTC
CASSPAYEQYF
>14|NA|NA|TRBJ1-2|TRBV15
TGTGCCACAGCTCTGCGGGGATTCGGGTATGGCTACACCTTC
CATALRGFGYGYTF
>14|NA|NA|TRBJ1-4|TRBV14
TGTGCCAGCAGCCACCTCGGGGAGAATGAAAAACTGTTTTTT
CASSHLGENEKLFF
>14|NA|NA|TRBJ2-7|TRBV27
TGTGCCAGCAGTCCTCATTTGAGCTCCTACGAGCAGTACTTC
CASSPHLSSYEQYF
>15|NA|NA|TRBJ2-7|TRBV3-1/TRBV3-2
TGTGCCAGCAGCCAAGGCAGGTGGGGGGATGACGAGCAGTACTTC
CASSQGRWGDDEQYF
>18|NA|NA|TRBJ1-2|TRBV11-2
TGTGCCAGCAGCTTAGGAATGGGCCAGACCAAAGCTAACTATGGCTACACCTTC
CASSLGMGQTKANYGYTF
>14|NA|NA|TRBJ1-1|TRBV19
TGTGCCAGTAGTTTCCGATCAGGGGCCAATGAAGCTTTCTTT
CASSFRSGANEAFF
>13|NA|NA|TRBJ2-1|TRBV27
TGTGCCAGCAGTGACACAGGGTACAATGAGCAGTTCTTC
CASSDTGYNEQFF
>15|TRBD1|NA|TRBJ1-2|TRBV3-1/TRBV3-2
TGTGCCAGCAGCCAGGCGGGACAGGCCTACTATGGCTACACCTTC
CASSQAGQAYYGYTF
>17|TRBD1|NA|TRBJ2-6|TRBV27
TGTGCCAGCACGGAATACAGGGGTATTTTTGGGGCCAACGTCCTGACTTTC
CASTEYRGIFGANVLTF
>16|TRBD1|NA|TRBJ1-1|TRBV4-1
TGCGCCAGCAGCCTCCCGGCGGGACAGGGAATTGGTGAAGCTTTCTTT
CASSLPAGQGIGEAFF
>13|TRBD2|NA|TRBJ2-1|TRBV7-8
TGTGCCAGCAGCCCAGTCGGGGGGAATGAGCAGTTCTTC
CASSPVGGNEQFF
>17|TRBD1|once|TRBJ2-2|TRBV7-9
TGTGCCAGCAGCCCATTAGGACAGGGACCAAACACCGGGGAGCTGTTTTTT
CASSPLGQGPNTGELFF
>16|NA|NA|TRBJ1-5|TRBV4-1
TGCGCCAGCAGCCAAGGGAGGGCCCCGGGCAATCAGCCCCAGCATTTT
CASSQGRAPGNQPQHF
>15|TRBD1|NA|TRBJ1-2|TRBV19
TGTGCCAGTAGCCTGCGGGACAGCTATTCCTATGGCTACACCTTC
CASSLRDSYSYGYTF
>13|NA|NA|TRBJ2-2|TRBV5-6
TGTGCCAGCAGCTTAACAGGTCGAGGGGAGCTGTTTTTT
CASSLTGRGELFF
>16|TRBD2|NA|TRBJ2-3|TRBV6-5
TGTGCCAGCAGTTACACAAGCGGGGGGCAGACAGATACGCAGTATTTT
CASSYTSGGQTDTQYF
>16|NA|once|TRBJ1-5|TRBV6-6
TGTGCCAGCAGTGGATGGGGGCGTCATGACAATCAGCCCCAGCATTTT
CASSGWGRHDNQPQHF
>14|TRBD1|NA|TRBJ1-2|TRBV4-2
TGTGCCAGCCGGTACGTGTGGGGGACAGATGGCTACACCTTC
CASRYVWGTDGYTF
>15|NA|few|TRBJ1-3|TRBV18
TGTGCCAGCTCACCCCGACAGGACTCTGGAAACACCATATATTTT
CASSPRQDSGNTIYF
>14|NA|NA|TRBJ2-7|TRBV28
TGTGCCAGCAGCCAGGACAGTACCTCCTACGAGCAGTACTTC
CASSQDSTSYEQYF
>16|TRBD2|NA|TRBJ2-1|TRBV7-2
TGTGCCAGCAGGCAACAACACGGGCTAGCGGACAATGAGCAGTTCTTC
CASRQQHGLADNEQFF
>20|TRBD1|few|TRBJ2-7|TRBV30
TGTGCCTGGAGTGTACATCGGACAGGCCGTTACTCCTACCGGTTCTACGAGCAGTACTTC
CAWSVHRTGRYSYRFYEQYF
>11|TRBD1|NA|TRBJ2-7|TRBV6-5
TGTGCCAGCACTGGGACAGGTGAGCAGTACTTC
CASTGTGEQYF
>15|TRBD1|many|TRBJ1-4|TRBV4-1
TGCGCCAGCAGCCGGGGACAGGGATTAAATGAAAAACTGTTTTTT
CASSRGQGLNEKLFF
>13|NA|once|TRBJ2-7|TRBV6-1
TGTGCCAGCAGTGAACCAGCTACGGGAGAGCAGTACTTC
CASSEPATGEQYF
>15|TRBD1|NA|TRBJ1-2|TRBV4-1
TGCGCCAGCAGCCAAGTTGCCGGGACAGTCTATGGCTACACCTTC
CASSQVAGTVYGYTF
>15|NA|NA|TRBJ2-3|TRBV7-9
TGTGCCAGCAGCTTAGGACTAGGATTGGAGGATACGCAGTATTTT
CASSLGLGLEDTQYF
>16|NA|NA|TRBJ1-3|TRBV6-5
TGTGCCAGCAGTTACCAGGGCGGGGCCTCTGGAAACACCATATATTTT
CASSYQGGASGNTIYF
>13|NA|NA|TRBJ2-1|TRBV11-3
TGTGCCAGCAGCCTATTGCAGGGGAATGAGCAGTTCTTC
CASSLLQGNEQFF
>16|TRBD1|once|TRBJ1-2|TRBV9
TGTGCCAGCAGCGTAGCTAAGACAGGGCGGCTGGATGGCTACACCTTC
CASSVAKTGRLDGYTF
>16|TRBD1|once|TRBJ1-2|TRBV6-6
TGTGCCAGCAGGGCAATCGGGACAGGGCTGCCTTATGGCTACACCTTC
CASRAIGTGLPYGYTF
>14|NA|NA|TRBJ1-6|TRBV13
TGTGCCAGCAGCCCTGGACAGCAAAATTCACCCCTCCACTTT
CASSPGQQNSPLHF
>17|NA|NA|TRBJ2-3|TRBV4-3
TGCGCCAGCAGCCACCAGTGGAGCGGTTCTAGCACAGATACGCAGTATTTT
CASSHQWSGSSTDTQYF
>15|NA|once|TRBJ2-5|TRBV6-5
TGTGCCAGCAGTCTCCTCCTCGGGGGTAGGGAGACCCAGTACTTC
CASSLLLGGRETQYF
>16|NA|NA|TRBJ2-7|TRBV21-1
TGTGCCAGCAGCCCATCCGCGGGCGCCTCCTGGTACGAGCAGTACTTC
CASSPSAGASWYEQYF
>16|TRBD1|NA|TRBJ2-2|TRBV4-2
TGTGCCAGCAGCCAAGTAGCAGGGGGCAACACCGGGGAGCTGTTTTTT
CASSQVAGGNTGELFF
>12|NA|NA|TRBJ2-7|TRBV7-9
TGTGCCAGCAGCCTTAGATCCTACGAGCAGTACTTC
CASSLRSYEQYF